The rows below give T cell receptor beta chains drawn from one sample of a study of blood T cell repertoires in COVID-19. The table came from immunoSEQ multiplex PCR; TCRdb's copy has only in-frame clones and leaves some out. The table includes 200,000 to 300,000 clones, around 89% detected once. Source material: PBMCs or T cells enriched from blood (not recorded which). All receptors come from a woman in her twenties or thirties who had recovered from COVID-19. CDR3s include the opening cysteine and the closing phenylalanine or tryptophan. D genes are given only for firm matches. Some rows have no size entry. The others give once, few or many, or a class for an expanded clone.

V gene,clone size,D gene,J gene,CDR3 DNA,CDR3 protein
TRBV29-1,.,.,TRBJ1-4,TGCAGCGTTGAAGATCACGGGGGAAGGGGAAAACTGTTTTTT,CSVEDHGGRGKLFF
TRBV11-2,.,.,TRBJ1-2,TGTGCCAGCAGCTTAAGCAGGGGCAGTTATGGCTACACCTTC,CASSLSRGSYGYTF
TRBV4-3,few,.,TRBJ1-2,TGCGCCAGCAGCCAGGATCTGTCCGGGTCGACGGGCTACACCTTC,CASSQDLSGSTGYTF
TRBV30,.,.,TRBJ2-2,TGTGCCTGGACCCGGAGGGCCGGCGGGGAGCTGTTTTTT,CAWTRRAGGELFF
TRBV5-6,.,.,TRBJ2-2,TGTGCCAGCAGCCGACCTCCGGGACTGATTTCGAACACCGGGGAGCTGTTTTTT,CASSRPPGLISNTGELFF
TRBV4-1,.,TRBD2,TRBJ2-7,TGCGCCAGCAGCCAGGAAGCGGGAGGCTACGAGCAGTACTTC,CASSQEAGGYEQYF
TRBV7-2,.,.,TRBJ2-1,TGTGCCAGCAGCTTCCTTCCTCGGCGGGGAGAGCAGTTCTTC,CASSFLPRRGEQFF
TRBV5-1,few,.,TRBJ1-4,TGCGCCAGCAGTCATGAGGCTAATGAAAAACTGTTTTTT,CASSHEANEKLFF
TRBV19,few,TRBD1,TRBJ1-4,TGTGCCAGTAGTTCGCGACAGGGGACTAATGAAAAACTGTTTTTT,CASSSRQGTNEKLFF
TRBV19,.,TRBD1,TRBJ2-1,TGTGCCAGTAGTGTGGACAGGGGGCGCTTGGGTGAGCAGTTCTTC,CASSVDRGRLGEQFF
TRBV11-1,.,.,TRBJ1-1,TGTGCCAGCAGCCAAACGGGGGGCTGGAGGACTGAAGCTTTCTTT,CASSQTGGWRTEAFF
TRBV27,.,.,TRBJ2-5,TGTGCCAGCAGTTCCCGGTACCAAGAGACCCAGTACTTC,CASSSRYQETQYF
TRBV5-1,.,.,TRBJ1-1,TGCGCCAGCAGCTTGGAGGGGACGGGGGTAGGTACTGAAGCTTTCTTT,CASSLEGTGVGTEAFF